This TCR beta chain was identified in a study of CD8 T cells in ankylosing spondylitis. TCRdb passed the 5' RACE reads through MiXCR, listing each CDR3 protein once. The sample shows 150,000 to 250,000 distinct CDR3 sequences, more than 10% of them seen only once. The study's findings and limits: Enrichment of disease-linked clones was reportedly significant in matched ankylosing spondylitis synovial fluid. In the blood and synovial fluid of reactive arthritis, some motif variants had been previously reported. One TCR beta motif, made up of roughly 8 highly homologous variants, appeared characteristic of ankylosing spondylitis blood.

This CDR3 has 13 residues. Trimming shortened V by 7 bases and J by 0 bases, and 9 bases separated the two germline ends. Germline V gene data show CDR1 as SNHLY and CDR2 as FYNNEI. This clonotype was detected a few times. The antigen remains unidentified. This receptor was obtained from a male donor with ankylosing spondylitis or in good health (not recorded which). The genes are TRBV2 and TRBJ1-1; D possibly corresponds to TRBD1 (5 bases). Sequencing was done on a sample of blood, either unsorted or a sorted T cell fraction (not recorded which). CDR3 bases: TGTGCCAGCACTGGACAAGTGAACACTGAAGCTTTCTTT. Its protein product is CASTGQVNTEAFF.